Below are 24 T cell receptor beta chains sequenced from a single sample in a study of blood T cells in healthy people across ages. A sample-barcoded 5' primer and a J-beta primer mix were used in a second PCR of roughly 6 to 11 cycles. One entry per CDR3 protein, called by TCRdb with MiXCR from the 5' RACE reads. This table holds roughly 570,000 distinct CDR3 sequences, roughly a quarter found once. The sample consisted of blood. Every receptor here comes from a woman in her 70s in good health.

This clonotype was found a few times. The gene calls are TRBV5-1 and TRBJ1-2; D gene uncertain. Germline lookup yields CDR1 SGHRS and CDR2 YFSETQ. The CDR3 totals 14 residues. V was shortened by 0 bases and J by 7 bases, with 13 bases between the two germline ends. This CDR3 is CASSLGDGVSGYTF. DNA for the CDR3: TGCGCCAGCAGCTTGGGGGATGGGGTGTCTGGCTACACCTTC.

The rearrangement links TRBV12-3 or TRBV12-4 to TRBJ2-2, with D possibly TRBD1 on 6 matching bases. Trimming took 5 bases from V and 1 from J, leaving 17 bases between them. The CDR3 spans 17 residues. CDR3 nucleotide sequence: TGTGCCAGCAGTCGCTCGAGAGGGGGTGTGAACACCGGGGAGCTGTTTTTT. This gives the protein CASSRSRGGVNTGELFF.

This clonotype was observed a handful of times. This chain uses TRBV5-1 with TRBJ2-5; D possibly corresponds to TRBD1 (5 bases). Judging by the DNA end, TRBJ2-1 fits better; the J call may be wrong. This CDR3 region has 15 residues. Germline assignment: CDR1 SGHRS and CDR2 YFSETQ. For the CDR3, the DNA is TGCGCCAGCAGCTTGGGCGTCCAGGGAATGTCTGAGCAGTTCTTC. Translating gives CASSLGVQGMSEQFF.

The CDR3 here is CSAQRQGLRNEQFF. The CDR3, as DNA: TGCAGTGCTCAACGACAGGGCTTAAGGAATGAGCAGTTCTTC. The chain is built from TRBV20-1 and TRBJ2-1, with 7 bases fitting TRBD1. V shed 5 bases, J shed 7 bases, and the junction held 11 bases outside the gene matches. Per germline, CDR1 DFQATT and CDR2 SNEGSKA (reference sequence). The CDR3 sequence is 14 residues long.

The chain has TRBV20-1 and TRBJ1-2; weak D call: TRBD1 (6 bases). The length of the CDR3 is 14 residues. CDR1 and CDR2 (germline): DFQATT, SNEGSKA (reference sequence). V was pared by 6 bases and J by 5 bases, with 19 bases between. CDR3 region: CSADQGKDWYGYTF. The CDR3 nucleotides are TGCAGTGCAGATCAGGGGAAAGATTGGTATGGCTACACCTTC.

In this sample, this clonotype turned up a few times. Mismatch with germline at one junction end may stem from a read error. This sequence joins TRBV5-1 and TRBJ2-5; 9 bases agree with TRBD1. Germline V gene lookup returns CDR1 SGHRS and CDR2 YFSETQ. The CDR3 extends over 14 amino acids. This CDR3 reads CASSLGTGQGTQYF. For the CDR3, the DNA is TGCGCCAGCAGCTTAGGGACAGGGCAAGGGACCCAGTACTTC.

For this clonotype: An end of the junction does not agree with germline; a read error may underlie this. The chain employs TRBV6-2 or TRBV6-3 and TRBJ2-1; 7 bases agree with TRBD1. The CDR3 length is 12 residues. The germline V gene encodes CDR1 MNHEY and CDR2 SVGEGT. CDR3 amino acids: CAGRPRQGKQFF. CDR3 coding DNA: TGTGCCGGCAGACCTCGACAGGGAAAACAGTTCTTC.

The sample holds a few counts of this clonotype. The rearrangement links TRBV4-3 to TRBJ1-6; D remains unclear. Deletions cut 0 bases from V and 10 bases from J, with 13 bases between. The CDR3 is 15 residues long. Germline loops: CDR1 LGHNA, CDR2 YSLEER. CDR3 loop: CASSQEWTPDSPLHF. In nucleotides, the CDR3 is TGCGCCAGCAGCCAAGAATGGACTCCAGACTCACCCCTCCACTTT.

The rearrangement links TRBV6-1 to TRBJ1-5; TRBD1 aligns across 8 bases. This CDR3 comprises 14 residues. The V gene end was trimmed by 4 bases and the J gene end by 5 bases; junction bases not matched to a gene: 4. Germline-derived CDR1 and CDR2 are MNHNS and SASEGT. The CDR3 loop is CASSVQGGDQPQHF. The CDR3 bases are TGTGCCAGCAGTGTACAGGGGGGAGATCAGCCCCAGCATTTT.

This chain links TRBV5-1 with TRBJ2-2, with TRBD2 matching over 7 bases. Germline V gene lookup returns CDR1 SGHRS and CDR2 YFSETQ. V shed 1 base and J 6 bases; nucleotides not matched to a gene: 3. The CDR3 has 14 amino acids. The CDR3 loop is CASSLRGGSGELFF. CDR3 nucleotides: TGCGCCAGCAGCTTGCGCGGGGGATCCGGGGAGCTGTTTTTT.

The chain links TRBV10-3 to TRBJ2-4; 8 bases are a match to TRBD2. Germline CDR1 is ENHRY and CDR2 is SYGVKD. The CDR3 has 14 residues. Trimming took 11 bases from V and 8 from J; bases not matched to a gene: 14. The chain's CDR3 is CASSIAGGEDIQYF. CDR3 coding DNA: TGTGCCTCTTCTATCGCGGGGGGCGAGGACATTCAGTACTTC.

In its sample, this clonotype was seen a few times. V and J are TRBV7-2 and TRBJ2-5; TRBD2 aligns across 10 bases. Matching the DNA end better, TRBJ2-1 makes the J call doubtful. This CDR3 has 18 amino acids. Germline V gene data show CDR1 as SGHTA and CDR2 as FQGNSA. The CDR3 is CASSFPSGGPEAYNEQFF. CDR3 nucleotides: TGTGCCAGCAGCTTCCCTAGCGGGGGCCCAGAGGCCTACAATGAGCAGTTCTTC.

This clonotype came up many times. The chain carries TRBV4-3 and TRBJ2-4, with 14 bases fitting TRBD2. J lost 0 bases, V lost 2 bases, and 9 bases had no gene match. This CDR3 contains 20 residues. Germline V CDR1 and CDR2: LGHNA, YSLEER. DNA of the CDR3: TGCGCCAGCAGCCAAACCCGGACTAGCGGGGGGACTCCAGCCAAAAACATTCAGTACTTC. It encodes CASSQTRTSGGTPAKNIQYF.

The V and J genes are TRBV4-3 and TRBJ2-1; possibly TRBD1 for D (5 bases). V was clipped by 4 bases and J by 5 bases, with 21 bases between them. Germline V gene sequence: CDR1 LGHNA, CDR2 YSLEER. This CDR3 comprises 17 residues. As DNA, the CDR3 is TGCGCCAGCAGCCCCCAGTTCCGCAGGGATGTAGACAATGAGCAGTTCTTC. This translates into CASSPQFRRDVDNEQFF.

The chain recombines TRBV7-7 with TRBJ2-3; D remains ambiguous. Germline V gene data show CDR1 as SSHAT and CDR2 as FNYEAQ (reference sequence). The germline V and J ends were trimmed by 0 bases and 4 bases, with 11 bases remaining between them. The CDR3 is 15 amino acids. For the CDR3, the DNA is TGTGCCAGCAGCTTAGCGCCGAGTGGCCCAGATACGCAGTATTTT. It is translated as CASSLAPSGPDTQYF.

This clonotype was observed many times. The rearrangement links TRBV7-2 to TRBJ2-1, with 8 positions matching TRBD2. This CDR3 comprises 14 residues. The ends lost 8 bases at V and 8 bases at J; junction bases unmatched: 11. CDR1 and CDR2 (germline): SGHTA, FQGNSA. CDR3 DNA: TGTGCCAGCGGGGGGACTAGTCCCAACCATGAGCAGTTCTTC. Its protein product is CASGGTSPNHEQFF.

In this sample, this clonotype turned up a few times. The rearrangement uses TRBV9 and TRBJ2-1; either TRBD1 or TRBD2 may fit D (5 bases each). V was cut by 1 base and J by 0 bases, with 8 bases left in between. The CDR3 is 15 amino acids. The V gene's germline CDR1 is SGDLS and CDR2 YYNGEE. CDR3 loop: CASSVTGTSYNEQFF. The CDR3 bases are TGTGCCAGCAGCGTAACGGGGACCTCCTACAATGAGCAGTTCTTC.

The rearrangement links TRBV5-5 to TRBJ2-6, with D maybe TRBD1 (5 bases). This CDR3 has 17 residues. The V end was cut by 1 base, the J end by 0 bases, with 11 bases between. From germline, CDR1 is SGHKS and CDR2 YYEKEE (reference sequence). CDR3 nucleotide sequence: TGTGCCAGCAGCTTGAGTCCAGGGCACTCTGGGGCCAACGTCCTGACTTTC. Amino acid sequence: CASSLSPGHSGANVLTF.

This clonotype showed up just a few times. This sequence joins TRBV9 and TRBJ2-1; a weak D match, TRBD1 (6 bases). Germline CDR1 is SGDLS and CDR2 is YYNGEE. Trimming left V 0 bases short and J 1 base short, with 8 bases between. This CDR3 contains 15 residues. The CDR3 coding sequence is TGTGCCAGCAGCGTAGAGGGGGTTTCCTACAATGAGCAGTTCTTC. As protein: CASSVEGVSYNEQFF.

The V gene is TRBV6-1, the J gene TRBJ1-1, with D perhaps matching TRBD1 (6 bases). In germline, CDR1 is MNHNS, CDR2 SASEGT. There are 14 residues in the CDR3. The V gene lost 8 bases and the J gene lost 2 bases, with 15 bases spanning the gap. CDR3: CASGPGTPNTEAFF. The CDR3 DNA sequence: TGTGCCAGCGGGCCCGGGACACCTAACACTGAAGCTTTCTTT.

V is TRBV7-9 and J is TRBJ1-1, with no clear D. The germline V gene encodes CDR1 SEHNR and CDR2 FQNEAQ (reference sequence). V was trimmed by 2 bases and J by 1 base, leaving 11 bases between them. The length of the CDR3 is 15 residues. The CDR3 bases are TGTGCCAGCAGCTTACTTACGGGGAAGAACACTGAAGCTTTCTTT. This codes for CASSLLTGKNTEAFF.

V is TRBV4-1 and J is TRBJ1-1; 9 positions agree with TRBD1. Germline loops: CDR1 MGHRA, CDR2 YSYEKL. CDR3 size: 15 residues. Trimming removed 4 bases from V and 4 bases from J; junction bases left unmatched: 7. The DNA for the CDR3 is TGCGCCAGCAGCCCTGGACAGGGGATGGGCACTGAAGCTTTCTTT. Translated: CASSPGQGMGTEAFF.

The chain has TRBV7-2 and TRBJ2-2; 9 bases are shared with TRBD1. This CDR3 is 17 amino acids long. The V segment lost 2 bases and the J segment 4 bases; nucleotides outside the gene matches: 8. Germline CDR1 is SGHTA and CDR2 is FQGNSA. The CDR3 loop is CASSLRVQGASTGELFF. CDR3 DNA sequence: TGTGCCAGCAGCTTACGAGTACAGGGGGCCAGCACCGGGGAGCTGTTTTTT.

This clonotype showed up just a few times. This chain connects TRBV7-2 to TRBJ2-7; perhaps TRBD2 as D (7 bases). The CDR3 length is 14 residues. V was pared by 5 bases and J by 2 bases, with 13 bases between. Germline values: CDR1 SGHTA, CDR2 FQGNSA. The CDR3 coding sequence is TGTGCCAGCAGCCCGGTCGGGGGGCCCTACGAGCAGTACTTC. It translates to CASSPVGGPYEQYF.